The clone carrying this T cell receptor beta chain appeared a few times. What it recognizes is unknown. CD4+CD25+CD127- Tregs, CD4+CD25- non-Tregs, CD4 and CD8 cells were sorted. TCRdb keeps only in-frame clones here, not all; method: immunoSEQ multiplex PCR. The sample shows about 94,000 clones, 80% to 95% of them seen only once. The CDR3 has 12 residues. The V gene's germline CDR1 is SNHLY and CDR2 FYNNEI. V lost 10 bases to trimming and J lost 4 bases; unmatched junction nucleotides: 6. This entry comes from a study of Tregs in tolerant kidney transplant recipients. Findings of the study overall: The small number of patients limits these findings pending further validation. In tolerant patients, donor-specific Tregs outgrew total Tregs, suggesting antigen-driven expansion.

Sequences were derived from CD4+ T cells from blood, sampled before the transplant. The clonotype originates from a human donor who received a combined kidney and bone marrow transplant. The J gene is TRBJ1-2, the V gene TRBV2; 7 bases match TRBD1. The chain's CDR3 is CANNRDSYGYTF. The DNA for the CDR3 is TGTGCCAACAACCGGGACAGCTATGGCTACACCTTC.